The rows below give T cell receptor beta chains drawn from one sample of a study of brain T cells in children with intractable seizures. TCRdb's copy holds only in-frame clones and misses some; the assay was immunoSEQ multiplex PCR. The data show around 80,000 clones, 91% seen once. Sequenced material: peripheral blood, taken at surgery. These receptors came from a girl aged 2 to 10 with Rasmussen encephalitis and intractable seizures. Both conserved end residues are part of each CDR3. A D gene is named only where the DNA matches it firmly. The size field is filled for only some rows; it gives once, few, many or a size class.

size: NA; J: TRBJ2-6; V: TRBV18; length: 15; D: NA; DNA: TGTGCCAGCTCACCGACCAATACTGGGGCCAACGTCCTGACTTTC; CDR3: CASSPTNTGANVLTF
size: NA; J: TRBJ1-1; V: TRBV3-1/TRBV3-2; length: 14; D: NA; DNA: TGTGCCAGCAGCCAAGCTGGGGTGAACACTGAAGCTTTCTTT; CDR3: CASSQAGVNTEAFF
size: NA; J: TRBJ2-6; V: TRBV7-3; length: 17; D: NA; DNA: TGTGCCAGCAGCTTATGTACAGGATGCTCTGGGGCCAACGTCCTGACTTTC; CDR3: CASSLCTGCSGANVLTF
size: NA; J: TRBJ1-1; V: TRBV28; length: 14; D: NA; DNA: TGTGCCAGCAGTCCAGGGGACCTTAACACTGAAGCTTTCTTT; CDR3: CASSPGDLNTEAFF
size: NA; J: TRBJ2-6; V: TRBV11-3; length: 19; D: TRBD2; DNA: TGTGCCAGCAGCCCCCTCCCCGGGACTAGGTATTCTGGGGCCAACGTCCTGACTTTC; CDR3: CASSPLPGTRYSGANVLTF
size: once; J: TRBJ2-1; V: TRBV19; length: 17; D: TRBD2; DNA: TGTGCCAGTAGTGCTAAGACTAGCGGGGGGAACTACAATGAGCAGTTCTTC; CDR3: CASSAKTSGGNYNEQFF
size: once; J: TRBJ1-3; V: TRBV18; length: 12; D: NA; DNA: TGTGCCAGCTCACTACAGACTGGCCCCATATATTTT; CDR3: CASSLQTGPIYF
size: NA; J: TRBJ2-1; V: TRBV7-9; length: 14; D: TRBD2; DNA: TGTGCCAGCAGCTTAGCGATTTCTAGCGGGAAAGAGTTCTTC; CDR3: CASSLAISSGKEFF
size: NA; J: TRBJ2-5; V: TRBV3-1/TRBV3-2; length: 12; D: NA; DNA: TGTGCCAGCAGCCAATCTGCAGAGACCCAGTACTTC; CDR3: CASSQSAETQYF
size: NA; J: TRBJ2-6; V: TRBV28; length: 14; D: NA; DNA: TGTGCCAGCAGTTCCCTCCCGGGGGCCAACGTCCTGACTTTC; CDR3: CASSSLPGANVLTF
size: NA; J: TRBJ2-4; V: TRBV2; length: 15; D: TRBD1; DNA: TGTGCCAGCTCAGAGGGACAGGTCGTAAGAAACATTCAGTACTTC; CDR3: CASSEGQVVRNIQYF
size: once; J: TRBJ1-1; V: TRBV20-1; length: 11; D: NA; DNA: TGCAGTGCTAGCTATCAGGTTGAAGCTTTCTTT; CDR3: CSASYQVEAFF
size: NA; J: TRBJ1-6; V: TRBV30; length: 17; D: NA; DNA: TGTGCCTGGAGTGTATTAGATGTGGTTCAGGCTAAGTCACCCCTCCACTTT; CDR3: CAWSVLDVVQAKSPLHF
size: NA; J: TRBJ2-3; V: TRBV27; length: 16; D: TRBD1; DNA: TGTGCCAGCAGTTCCTCAGGGGGCCTCGGCACAGATACGCAGTATTTT; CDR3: CASSSSGGLGTDTQYF
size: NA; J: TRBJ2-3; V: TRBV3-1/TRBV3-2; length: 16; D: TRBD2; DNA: TGTGCCAGCAGCCAACGAGCGGGGGGTGTCGGTGATACGCAGTATTTT; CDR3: CASSQRAGGVGDTQYF
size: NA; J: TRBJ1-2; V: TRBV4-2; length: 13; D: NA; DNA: TGTGCCAGCAGCCCGCAAGGGGGGGAGGGCTACACCTTC; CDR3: CASSPQGGEGYTF
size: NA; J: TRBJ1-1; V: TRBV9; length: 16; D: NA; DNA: TGTGCCAGCAGCGCGGAAGATATGGGGTCGAACACTGAAGCTTTCTTT; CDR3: CASSAEDMGSNTEAFF
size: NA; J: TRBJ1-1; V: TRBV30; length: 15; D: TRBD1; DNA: TGTGCCTACGACAGGGGGCGTGTTATGAACACTGAAGCTTTCTTT; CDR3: CAYDRGRVMNTEAFF
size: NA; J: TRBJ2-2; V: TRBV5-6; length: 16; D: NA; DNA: TGTGCCAGCAGCGCGGTGAGGAGGGGGCGTAGCGGGGAGCTGTTTTTT; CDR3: CASSAVRRGRSGELFF
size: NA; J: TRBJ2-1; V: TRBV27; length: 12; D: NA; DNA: TGTGCCAGCACCGGGCCGAGCTATGAGCAGTTCTTC; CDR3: CASTGPSYEQFF
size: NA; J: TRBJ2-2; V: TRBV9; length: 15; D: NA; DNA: TGTGCCAGCAGCTCACAACCGGGGGCCTCCGGGGAGCTGTTTTTT; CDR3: CASSSQPGASGELFF
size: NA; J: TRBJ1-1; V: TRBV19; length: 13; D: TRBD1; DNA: TGTGCCAGTTTAGGTGGGGACAGGGACGAAGCTTTCTTT; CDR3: CASLGGDRDEAFF
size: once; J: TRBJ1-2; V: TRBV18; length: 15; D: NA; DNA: TGTGCCAGCTCACCTGGTCAACGGGAAAACTATGGCTACACCTTC; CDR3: CASSPGQRENYGYTF
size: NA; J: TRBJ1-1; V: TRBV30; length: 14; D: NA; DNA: TGTGCCTGGAGTGTACAAAAGTGGAACACTGAAGCTTTCTTT; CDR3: CAWSVQKWNTEAFF
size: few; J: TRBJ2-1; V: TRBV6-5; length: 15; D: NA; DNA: TGTGCCAGCACATGGGGGGCCGTTTCCCTGAATGAGCAGTTCTTC; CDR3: CASTWGAVSLNEQFF
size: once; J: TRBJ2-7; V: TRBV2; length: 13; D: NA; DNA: TGTGCCAGCAGGCGGGCCGGGGCGTACGAGCAGTACTTC; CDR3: CASRRAGAYEQYF
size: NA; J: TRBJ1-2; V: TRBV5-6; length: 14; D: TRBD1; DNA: TGTGCCAGCAGCCCTCCAGGGGGTCCCTATGGCTACACCTTC; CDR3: CASSPPGGPYGYTF
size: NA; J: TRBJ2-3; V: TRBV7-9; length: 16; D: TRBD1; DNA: TGTGCCAGCAGCTTAGTAGGACAGGGGGTGGCAGATACGCAGTATTTT; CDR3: CASSLVGQGVADTQYF
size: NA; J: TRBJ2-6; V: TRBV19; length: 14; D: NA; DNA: TGTGCCAGTAGTGGGCAGGCTAGGGCCAACGTCCTGACTTTC; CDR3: CASSGQARANVLTF
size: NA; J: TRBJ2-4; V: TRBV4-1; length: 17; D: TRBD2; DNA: TGCGCCAGCAGCCAAATGGGGGCGGGAGGGCCAGAGGGCATTCAGTACTTC; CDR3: CASSQMGAGGPEGIQYF
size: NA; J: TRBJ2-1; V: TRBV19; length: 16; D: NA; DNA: TGTGCCAGTAGTATAGGAGCCGGAGCGGGTTACAATGAGCAGTTCTTC; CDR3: CASSIGAGAGYNEQFF
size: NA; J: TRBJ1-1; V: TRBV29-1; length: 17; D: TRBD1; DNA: TGCAGCGCAACGCGCCCGGACAGGGCTATTTTGGACACTGAAGCTTTCTTT; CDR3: CSATRPDRAILDTEAFF
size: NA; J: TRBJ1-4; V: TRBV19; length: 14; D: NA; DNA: TGTGCCAGTACCCGGGGCGGGGTACATGGAAAACTGTTTTTT; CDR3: CASTRGGVHGKLFF
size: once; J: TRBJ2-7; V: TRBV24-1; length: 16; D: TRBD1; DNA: TGTGCCACCAGTGATGTAGAACAGGGGAGCTCCTACGAGCAGTACTTC; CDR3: CATSDVEQGSSYEQYF
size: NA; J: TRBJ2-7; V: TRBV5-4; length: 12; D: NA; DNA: TGTGCCAGCAGTGGGGGGCTGGACGAGCAGTACTTC; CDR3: CASSGGLDEQYF
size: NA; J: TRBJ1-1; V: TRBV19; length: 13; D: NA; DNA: TGTGCCAGTAGGGACAGCTATGACACTGAAGCTTTCTTT; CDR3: CASRDSYDTEAFF
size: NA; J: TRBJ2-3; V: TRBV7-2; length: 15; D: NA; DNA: TGTGCCAGCAGCTTAGGGGTCGGCAACACAGATACGCAGTATTTT; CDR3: CASSLGVGNTDTQYF
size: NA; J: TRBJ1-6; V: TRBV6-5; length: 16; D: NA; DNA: TGTGCCAGCAGTTCCTCGCCAGGGGCGCGGAATTCACCCCTCCACTTT; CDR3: CASSSSPGARNSPLHF
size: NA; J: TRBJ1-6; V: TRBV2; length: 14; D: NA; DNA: TGTGCCAGCAGTGAAGGGACAAATAATTCACCCCTCCACTTT; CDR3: CASSEGTNNSPLHF
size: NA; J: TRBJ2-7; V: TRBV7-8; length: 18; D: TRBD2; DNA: TGTGCCAGCAGCTTCACTTACTCACTAGCGGGGGAAATCTACGAGCAGTACTTC; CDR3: CASSFTYSLAGEIYEQYF
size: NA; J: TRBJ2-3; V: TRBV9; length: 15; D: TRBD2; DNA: TGTGCCAGCAGCGTACTAGCGGGAGAGGCAGATACGCAGTATTTT; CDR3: CASSVLAGEADTQYF
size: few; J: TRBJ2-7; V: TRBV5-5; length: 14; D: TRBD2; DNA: TGTGCCAGCTCTAGCGGGGGTTTTATCTACGAGCAGTACTTC; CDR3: CASSSGGFIYEQYF
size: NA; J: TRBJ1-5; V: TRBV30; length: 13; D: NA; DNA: TGTGCCTGGAGTATGGGACACCGGCAGCCCCAGCATTTT; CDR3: CAWSMGHRQPQHF
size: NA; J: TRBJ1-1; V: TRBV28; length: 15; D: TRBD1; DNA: TGTGCCAGCAGCACGTACAGGGGGCTGAACACTGAAGCTTTCTTT; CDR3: CASSTYRGLNTEAFF
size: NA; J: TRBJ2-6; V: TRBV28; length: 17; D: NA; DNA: TGTGCCAGCAGTTCCCCAGGGCGGTCCTCTGGGGCCAACGTCCTGACTTTC; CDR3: CASSSPGRSSGANVLTF
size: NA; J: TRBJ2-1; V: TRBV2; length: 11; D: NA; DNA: TGTGCCAGCAGTGAGCCGGGGGAGCAGTTCTTC; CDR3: CASSEPGEQFF
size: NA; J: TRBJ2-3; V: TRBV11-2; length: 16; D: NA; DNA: TGTGCCAGCAGCCCCCAGAGGGCCGGTCCCACAGATACGCAGTATTTT; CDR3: CASSPQRAGPTDTQYF
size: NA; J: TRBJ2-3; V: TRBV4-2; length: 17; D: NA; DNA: TGTGCCAGCAGCCAAGAAGTAACGCGGGATAGCACAGATACGCAGTATTTT; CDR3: CASSQEVTRDSTDTQYF
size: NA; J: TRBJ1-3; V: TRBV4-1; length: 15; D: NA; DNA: TGCGCCAGCAGCCTCGAAGGGGGATCTGGAAACACCATATATTTT; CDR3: CASSLEGGSGNTIYF
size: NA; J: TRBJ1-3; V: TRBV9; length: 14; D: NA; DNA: TGTGCCAGCAGCGTCCAGGGGCCTGGAAACACCATATATTTT; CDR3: CASSVQGPGNTIYF
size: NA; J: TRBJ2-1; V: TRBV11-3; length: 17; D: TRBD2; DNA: TGTGCCAGCAGCTTAGCCCTGACTAGCGGGAGTAGGAATGAGCAGTTCTTC; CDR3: CASSLALTSGSRNEQFF
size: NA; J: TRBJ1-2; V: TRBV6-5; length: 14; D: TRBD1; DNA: TGTGCCAGCAGGCGGACAGGGTGGTCGGGAGGCTACACCTTC; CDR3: CASRRTGWSGGYTF
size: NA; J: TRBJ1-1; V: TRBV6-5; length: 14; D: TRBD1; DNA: TGTGCCAGCAGTTTCGGACAGGTGAACACTGAAGCTTTCTTT; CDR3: CASSFGQVNTEAFF
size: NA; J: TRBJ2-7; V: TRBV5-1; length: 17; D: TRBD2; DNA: TGCGCCAGCAGCTTGGGGGTCTCGGAAGCGGGATTCCACGAGCAGTACTTC; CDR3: CASSLGVSEAGFHEQYF
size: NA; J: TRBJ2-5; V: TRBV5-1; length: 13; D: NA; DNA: TGCGCCAGCAGCTTGAACACCCAAGAGACCCAGTACTTC; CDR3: CASSLNTQETQYF
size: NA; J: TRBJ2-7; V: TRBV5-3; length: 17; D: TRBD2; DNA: TGTGCCAGAAGCTTGTTCCTGGGACTAGCGATTCCCTACGAGCAGTACTTC; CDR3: CARSLFLGLAIPYEQYF
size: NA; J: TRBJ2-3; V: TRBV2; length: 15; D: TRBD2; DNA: TGTGCCAGCTACAGCGGGAGCTGGTCCACAGATACGCAGTATTTT; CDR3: CASYSGSWSTDTQYF
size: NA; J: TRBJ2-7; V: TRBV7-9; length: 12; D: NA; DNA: TGTGCCAGCAGAGAAGGATCCTACGAGCAGTACTTC; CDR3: CASREGSYEQYF
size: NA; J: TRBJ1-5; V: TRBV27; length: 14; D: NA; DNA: TGTGCCAGCAGTTTCCGGGTTGGGGGTAAGCCCCAGCATTTT; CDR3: CASSFRVGGKPQHF